This paragraph reports one T cell receptor beta chain. What it binds is unknown. The sample originates from a study of naive and memory T cell subsets. The beta constant-region primer was an equimolar mix of two oligonucleotides covering TRBC1 and TRBC2. The ligated cDNA underwent four PCR rounds using SP2 and nested alpha and beta constant-region primers. TCRdb reprocessed the UMI-ligation and nested PCR reads with MiXCR, giving one entry per CDR3 protein. The sample lists around 110,000 distinct CDR3 sequences; 35% to 45% were seen once. The study, taken as a whole, reports: Diversity fell and Gini index rose from naive through CM, EM, EMRA.

The V gene lost 2 bases and the J gene lost 3 bases, with 8 bases spanning the gap. The CDR3 length is 13 residues. Germline V gene lookup returns CDR1 MNHEY and CDR2 SVGAGI. The receptor's source is a human donor in good health. The sequenced sample was central memory CD4+ T cells from blood. The chain uses TRBV6-5 and TRBJ2-7; D possibly corresponds to TRBD2 (5 bases). This CDR3 reads CASSYRGFYEQYF. As DNA, the CDR3 is TGTGCCAGCAGTTACCGGGGTTTCTACGAGCAGTACTTC.